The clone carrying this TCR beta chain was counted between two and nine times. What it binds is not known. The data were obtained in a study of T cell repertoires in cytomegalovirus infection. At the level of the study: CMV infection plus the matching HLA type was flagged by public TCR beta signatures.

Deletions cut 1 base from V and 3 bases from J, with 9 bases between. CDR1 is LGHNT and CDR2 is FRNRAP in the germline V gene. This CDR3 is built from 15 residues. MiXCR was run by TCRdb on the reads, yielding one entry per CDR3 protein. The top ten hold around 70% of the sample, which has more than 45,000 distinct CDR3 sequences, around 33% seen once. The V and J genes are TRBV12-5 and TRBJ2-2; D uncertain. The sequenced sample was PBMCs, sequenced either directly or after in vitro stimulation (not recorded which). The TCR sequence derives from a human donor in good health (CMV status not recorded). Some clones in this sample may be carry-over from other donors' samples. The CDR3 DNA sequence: TGTGCTAGTGGTTTGGAAGGGTTCTACACCGGGGAGCTGTTTTTT. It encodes CASGLEGFYTGELFF.